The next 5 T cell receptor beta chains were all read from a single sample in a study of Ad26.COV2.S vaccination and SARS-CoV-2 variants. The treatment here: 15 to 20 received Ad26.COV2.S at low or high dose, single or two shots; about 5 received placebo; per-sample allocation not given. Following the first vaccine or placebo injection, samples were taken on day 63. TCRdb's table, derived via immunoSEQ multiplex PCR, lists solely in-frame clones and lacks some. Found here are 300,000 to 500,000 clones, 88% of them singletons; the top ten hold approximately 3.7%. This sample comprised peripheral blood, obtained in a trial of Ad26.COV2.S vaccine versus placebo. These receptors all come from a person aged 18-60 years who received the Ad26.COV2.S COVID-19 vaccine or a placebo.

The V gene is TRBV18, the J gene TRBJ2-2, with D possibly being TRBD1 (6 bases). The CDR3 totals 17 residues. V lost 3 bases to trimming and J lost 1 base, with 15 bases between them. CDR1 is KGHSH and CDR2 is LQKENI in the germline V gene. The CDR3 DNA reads TGTGCCAGCTCACCCCCAGGGGCAGTGGAGAACACCGGGGAGCTGTTTTTT. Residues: CASSPPGAVENTGELFF.

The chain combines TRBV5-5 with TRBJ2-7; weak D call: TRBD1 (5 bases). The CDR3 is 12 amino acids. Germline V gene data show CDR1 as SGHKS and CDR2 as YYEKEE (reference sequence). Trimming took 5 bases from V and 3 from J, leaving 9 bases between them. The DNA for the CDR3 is TGTGCCAGCAGATCGCAGGGCTACGAGCAGTACTTC. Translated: CASRSQGYEQYF.

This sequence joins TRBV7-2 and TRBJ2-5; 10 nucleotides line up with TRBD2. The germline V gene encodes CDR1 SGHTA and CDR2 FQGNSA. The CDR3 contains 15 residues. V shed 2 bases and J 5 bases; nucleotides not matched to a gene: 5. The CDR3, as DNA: TGTGCCAGCAGCTTACAGCGGGGGGGCTTGGAGACCCAGTACTTC. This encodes CASSLQRGGLETQYF.

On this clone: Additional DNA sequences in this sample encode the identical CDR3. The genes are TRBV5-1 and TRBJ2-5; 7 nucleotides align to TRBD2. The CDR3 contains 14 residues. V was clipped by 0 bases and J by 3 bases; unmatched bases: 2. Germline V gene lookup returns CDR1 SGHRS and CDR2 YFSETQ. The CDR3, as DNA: TGCGCCAGCAGCTTGGCCGGGGGGAAAGAGACCCAGTACTTC. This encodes CASSLAGGKETQYF.

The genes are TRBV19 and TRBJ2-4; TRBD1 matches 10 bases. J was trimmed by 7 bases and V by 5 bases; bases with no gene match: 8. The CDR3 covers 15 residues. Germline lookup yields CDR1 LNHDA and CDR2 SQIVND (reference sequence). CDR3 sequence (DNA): TGTGCCAGTAGTGGCTGGGGGACAGGGGAGAACATTCAGTACTTC. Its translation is CASSGWGTGENIQYF.